The sequence of this T cell receptor (beta chain) was determined in a study of control samples from healthy donors and cancer patients. Assay used: immunoSEQ multiplex PCR; TCRdb lists only in-frame clones, some missing. The sample lists approximately 150,000 clones, about 90% occurring once. This clonotype was sampled from a man aged 18 to 30 in good health. The material sequenced was blood.

CDR3 in DNA: TGTGCCAGCAGCTCGCTAAACCGGGACGCCACAGATACGCAGTATTTT. This codes for CASSSLNRDATDTQYF. The rearrangement uses TRBV13 and TRBJ2-3; possibly TRBD1 or TRBD2 for D (5 bases each). CDR3 length: 16 residues. Germline loops: CDR1 PRHDT, CDR2 FYEKMQ (reference sequence). V lost 4 bases, J lost 2 bases, and 16 bases lay in between. Together with reference TRBV13 and TRBJ2-3, the CDR3 gives the full variable domain: AAGVIQSPRHLIKEKRETATLKCYPIPRHDTVYWYQQGPGQDPQFLISFYEKMQSDKGSIPDRFSAQQFSDYHSELNMSSLELGDSALYFCASSSLNRDATDTQYFGPGTRLTVL.